The present T cell receptor (beta chain) was sequenced within a study of T cells in Graves' hyperthyroidism and ophthalmopathy. General study points: Model-based prediction identified ophthalmopathy a median approximately 6 months prior to its onset.

The germline CDR1 and CDR2 sequences are GTSNPN and SVGIG (reference sequence). The V gene lost 1 base and the J gene lost 5 bases, with 15 bases spanning the gap. CDR3 size: 14 residues. Disease duration under 2 months; hyperthyroidism patients were aged 18 to 65. It was uncontrolled infection, other autoimmune disease, pregnancy or lactation that excluded patients. This clonotype was seen only once. As yet, its antigen is unknown. RNA transcripts yielded amplified TCR beta CDR3 regions. HTBI primers were the set used in a first-round RT-PCR of the TCR CDR3. TCRdb recomputed calls from the multiplex PCR reads with MiXCR, one row per CDR3 protein. The sample lists around 350,000 distinct CDR3 sequences, approximately 13% seen once, with 9% to 9.5% in the top ten.

The clonotype comes from a woman younger than 35 with Graves' hyperthyroidism. The sample comprised blood. The chain links TRBV30 to TRBJ2-7; D perhaps matches TRBD1 (6 bases). The CDR3 loop reads CAWSGTVDPHEQYF. Written as DNA, the CDR3 is TGTGCCTGGAGTGGGACAGTCGATCCCCACGAGCAGTACTTC.